This is a list of T cell receptor beta chains from one sample in a study of T cell therapy after organ transplantation. No antigen has been identified for these receptors. Only in-frame clones appear in the TCRdb table, and some are missing; sequencing was by immunoSEQ multiplex PCR. The data show around 50,000 clones, approximately 94% seen once. The sample consisted of CD8+ T cells from blood, taken before autologous CMV-specific T cell therapy. The origin of the receptors is a human patient who had received a solid organ transplant and had CMV disease. Each CDR3 is given with its conserved first and last residue. The order of the fields is J gene, clone size, D gene, V gene, CDR3 protein, CDR3 DNA. D genes are given only for firm matches. Expanded clones get a size class; other rows say once, few or many, or leave the size out.

TRBJ2-1	-	-	TRBV9	CASSGPNYNEQFF	TGTGCCAGCAGCGGGCCAAATTACAATGAGCAGTTCTTC
TRBJ2-7	-	-	TRBV6-5	CASRGYEQYF	TGTGCCAGCAGAGGATACGAGCAGTACTTC
TRBJ1-5	-	-	TRBV7-2	CASSLGSQPQHF	TGTGCCAGCAGCTTAGGGTCTCAGCCCCAGCATTTT
TRBJ1-2	-	-	TRBV4-1	CASSPRPGGTYGYTF	TGCGCCAGCAGCCCCCGACCGGGGGGCACGTATGGCTACACCTTC
TRBJ2-3	-	TRBD2	TRBV4-1	CASSLGTSRSTDTQYF	TGCGCCAGCAGCTTAGGGACTAGCCGAAGCACAGATACGCAGTATTTT
TRBJ1-5	-	-	TRBV4-1	CASSQERGLAQPQHF	TGCGCCAGCAGCCAAGAGCGCGGGTTGGCTCAGCCCCAGCATTTT
TRBJ1-1	-	TRBD1	TRBV30	CAWSVSGGTEAFF	TGTGCCTGGAGTGTCTCAGGGGGCACTGAAGCTTTCTTT
TRBJ2-2	-	-	TRBV15	CATSIYQVDTGELFF	TGTGCCACCAGCATATACCAGGTCGACACCGGGGAGCTGTTTTTT
TRBJ2-2	-	TRBD2	TRBV6-6	CASSYAGENTGELFF	TGTGCCAGCAGTTACGCGGGGGAGAACACCGGGGAGCTGTTTTTT
TRBJ1-2	-	-	TRBV2	CASSQWGADGYTF	TGTGCCAGCAGTCAGTGGGGGGCGGATGGCTACACCTTC
TRBJ2-5	-	TRBD1	TRBV7-3	CASSPTGQRWGYQETQYF	TGTGCCAGCAGCCCCACGGGACAGCGATGGGGTTACCAAGAGACCCAGTACTTC
TRBJ1-1	few	-	TRBV29-1	CSVEFGPTEAFF	TGCAGCGTTGAATTCGGGCCCACTGAAGCTTTCTTT
TRBJ2-7	-	-	TRBV29-1	CSVEEGDASYEQYF	TGCAGCGTTGAAGAAGGAGACGCCTCCTACGAGCAGTACTTC
TRBJ1-4	-	-	TRBV19	CASSSLGRNNEKLFF	TGTGCCAGTAGCTCACTCGGACGGAACAATGAAAAACTGTTTTTT
TRBJ1-2	-	-	TRBV30	CAWGQIGPVDYGYTF	TGTGCCTGGGGGCAAATAGGCCCAGTGGACTATGGCTACACCTTC
TRBJ1-1	-	-	TRBV9	CASSDPGMAFF	TGTGCCAGCAGCGACCCAGGGATGGCTTTCTTT
TRBJ1-4	-	TRBD1	TRBV5-6	CASSPETGHVEKLFF	TGTGCCAGCAGCCCGGAGACAGGGCATGTGGAAAAACTGTTTTTT
TRBJ2-1	-	-	TRBV13	CASSPGNYRFGEQFF	TGTGCCAGCAGCCCGGGGAACTATCGCTTCGGAGAGCAGTTCTTC
TRBJ2-1	-	-	TRBV30	CAWSATTRLPYNEQFF	TGTGCCTGGAGTGCGACTACGAGACTCCCATACAATGAGCAGTTCTTC
TRBJ2-3	-	TRBD2	TRBV4-3	CASSQDRTSGGGSDTQYF	TGCGCCAGCAGCCAAGATAGAACTAGCGGGGGGGGTTCAGATACGCAGTATTTT
TRBJ1-2	-	-	TRBV5-4	CASSLPNEKTDGYTF	TGTGCCAGCAGCTTGCCTAACGAAAAGACGGATGGCTACACCTTC
TRBJ1-1	-	-	TRBV5-1	CASSWAGGGTEAFF	TGCGCCAGCAGCTGGGCGGGGGGCGGCACTGAAGCTTTCTTT
TRBJ2-1	-	TRBD1	TRBV27	CASSIVTRDSLFF	TGTGCCAGCAGTATTGTGACCCGGGACAGTCTGTTCTTC
TRBJ2-7	-	-	TRBV5-4	CASSGGGQHPAEQYF	TGTGCCAGCAGCGGCGGAGGACAGCATCCAGCCGAGCAGTACTTC